These 15 T cell receptor beta chains were sequenced from one sample in a study of Graves' ophthalmopathy and Graves' hyperthyroidism. From RNA, the CDR3 regions of TCR beta chains were amplified and sequenced. A first-round RT-PCR used HTBI primers, followed by a second-round multiplex PCR. TCRdb analysed the multiplex PCR reads with MiXCR anew, one entry per CDR3 protein. The repertoire consists of roughly 700,000 distinct CDR3 sequences, with approximately 40% occurring once and the leading ten covering roughly 46%. The material sequenced was peripheral blood. All receptors come from an adult man with Graves' ophthalmopathy.

V and J are TRBV6-1 and TRBJ2-1, with D perhaps matching TRBD1 or TRBD2 (5 bases each). Germline loops: CDR1 MNHNS, CDR2 SASEGT. Deletions cut 6 bases from V and 7 bases from J, with 19 bases between. The CDR3 consists of 15 residues. CDR3 bases: TGTGCCAGCAGCCTCTCCGGGGCCCTTGGGAATGAGCAGTTCTTC. This codes for CASSLSGALGNEQFF.

This clonotype has a single count. The chain carries TRBV10-3 and TRBJ1-1, with unresolved D. Germline V gene data show CDR1 as ENHRY and CDR2 as SYGVKD. This CDR3 has 15 amino acids. Deletions cut 3 bases from V and 5 bases from J, with 16 bases between. The CDR3 reads CAISEGGPIETEAFF. Here the CDR3 DNA reads TGTGCCATCAGTGAAGGAGGACCTATTGAGACTGAAGCTTTCTTT.

Written as DNA, the CDR3 is TGTGCCAGCAGTGAGAGTAGCGGGAGCTCCTACGAGCAGTACTTC. Its translation is CASSESSGSSYEQYF. This rearrangement joins TRBV2 to TRBJ2-7; 9 bases are shared with TRBD2. The CDR3 has 15 amino acids. Germline V gives CDR1 SNHLY, CDR2 FYNNEI. V was pared by 3 bases and J by 0 bases, with 3 bases of the junction left unmatched.

This clonotype was seen more than once but under ten times. The chain carries TRBV7-9 and TRBJ1-1; 7 bases line up with TRBD1. The CDR3 is made up of 16 amino acids. Germline V gene lookup returns CDR1 SEHNR and CDR2 FQNEAQ (reference sequence). The ends lost 3 bases at V and 3 bases at J; junction bases unmatched: 10. CDR3 in amino acids: CASSLLVGQGDTEAFF. CDR3 coding DNA: TGTGCCAGCAGCTTGTTGGTAGGGCAGGGGGACACTGAAGCTTTCTTT. The full variable domain, its missing parts supplied by reference TRBV7-9 and TRBJ1-1, is DTGVSQNPRHKITKRGQNVTFRCDPISEHNRLYWYRQTLGQGPEFLTYFQNEAQLEKSRLLSDRFSAERPKGSFSTLEIQRTEQGDSAMYLCASSLLVGQGDTEAFFGQGTRLTVV.

Note on this clonotype: Being one base from a much bigger clone, this may be a read error. The DNA of the CDR3 is TGTGCCAGTAGTGCGCACAGGGTCGACTCACCCCTCCACTTT. It specifies CASSAHRVDSPLHF. The V gene is TRBV19, the J gene TRBJ1-6, with D tentatively TRBD1 (6 bases). The CDR3 is 14 amino acids. The germline V gene encodes CDR1 LNHDA and CDR2 SQIVND (reference sequence). Trimming pared 5 bases from V and 10 bases from J, leaving 15 bases between.

In its sample, this clonotype was seen a few times. The chain is built from TRBV5-5 and TRBJ2-5; the D gene is possibly TRBD2 (6 bases). The germline CDR1 and CDR2 sequences are SGHKS and YYEKEE (reference sequence). The CDR3 consists of 15 residues. V lost 1 base to trimming and J lost 7 bases, with 17 bases between them. For the CDR3, the DNA is TGTGCCAGCAGCTTGTCGAGGGGAGGTCTAGGGACCCAGTACTTC. Protein product: CASSLSRGGLGTQYF.

For this clonotype: A much larger clone lies one base from this, so it may be a read error. The rearrangement links TRBV9 to TRBJ1-2; D unclear. This CDR3 has 15 residues. Germline CDR1 SGDLS, CDR2 YYNGEE. CDR3 region: CASSHVAGLSYGHTF. The CDR3, as DNA: TGTGCCAGCAGCCACGTGGCGGGCCTGAGCTATGGCCACACCTTC.

This clonotype was seen a few times. The junction shows a germline mismatch at one end, possibly a read error. This chain uses TRBV24-1 with TRBJ1-5; D might be TRBD1 (5 bases). CDR1 KGHDR and CDR2 SFDVKD come from the germline V gene. The length of the CDR3 is 15 residues. Written as DNA, the CDR3 is TGTGCCAGCAGTGACTGGGGGGGAAACAATCAGCCCCAGCATTTT. It is translated as CASSDWGGNNQPQHF.

This sequence joins TRBV29-1 and TRBJ1-1; possibly TRBD1 for D (6 bases). CDR1 and CDR2 (germline): SQVTM, ANQGSEA. The V and J ends lost 8 bases and 6 bases respectively, with 13 bases between them. The CDR3 spans 11 residues. CDR3 amino acids: CSFGTTAEAFF. In DNA, the CDR3 is TGCAGCTTTGGGACAACGGCTGAAGCTTTCTTT.

V is TRBV10-3 and J is TRBJ2-3; TRBD2 aligns across 7 bases. Germline V gives CDR1 ENHRY, CDR2 SYGVKD. After removal of 0 bases from V and 4 bases from J, the junction contained 10 bases not matched to a gene. This CDR3 has 17 amino acids. The CDR3 here is CAISESPGAGEADTQYF. CDR3 DNA: TGTGCCATCAGTGAGTCACCTGGGGCGGGAGAAGCAGATACGCAGTATTTT.

This chain links TRBV7-2 with TRBJ1-3; a possible D gene is TRBD1 (6 bases). V was trimmed by 1 base and J by 0 bases, leaving 10 bases between them. The CDR3 is 16 residues long. The V gene's germline CDR1 is SGHTA and CDR2 FQGNSA. For the CDR3, the DNA is TGTGCCAGCAGCTTAGGGCAGGGGAGCTCTGGAAACACCATATATTTT. It codes for CASSLGQGSSGNTIYF.

There are many counts of this clonotype. This rearrangement joins TRBV29-1 to TRBJ1-1; D is unclear. The CDR3 consists of 11 residues. The V end was cut by 3 bases, the J end by 1 base, with 3 bases between. Germline V gene data show CDR1 as SQVTM and CDR2 as ANQGSEA. The CDR3 loop reads CSVDSNTEAFF. CDR3 DNA sequence: TGCAGCGTTGACTCGAACACTGAAGCTTTCTTT.

CDR3 residues: CASSPLPDSLIYGYTF. CDR3 DNA: TGTGCCAGCTCACCATTGCCGGACAGCCTAATCTATGGCTACACCTTC. The V and J genes are TRBV16 and TRBJ1-2; the D gene is possibly TRBD1 (6 bases). This CDR3 region has 16 residues. V lost 8 bases to trimming and J lost 4 bases, with 23 bases between them. Germline CDR1 and CDR2: KGHSY and FQNENV.

For this clonotype: Being one base from a much bigger clone, this may be a read error. The chain is built from TRBV10-3 and TRBJ1-1; unclear D gene. Trimming left V 5 bases short and J 6 bases short, with 1 base between. The CDR3 has 9 amino acids. CDR1 and CDR2 (germline): ENHRY, SYGVKD. The CDR3 DNA is TGTGCCATCAGTCCTGAAGCTTTCTTT. Protein product: CAISPEAFF.

This clonotype was observed many times. The chain joins TRBV10-3 to TRBJ1-1; TRBD1 aligns across 8 bases. The CDR3 length is 14 residues. Germline V gene lookup returns CDR1 ENHRY and CDR2 SYGVKD. The ends lost 5 bases at V and 5 bases at J; junction bases unmatched: 7. CDR3 coding DNA: TGTGCCATCAGTCCGGCAACAGGGGGGACTGAAGCTTTCTTT. This encodes CAISPATGGTEAFF.